The 18 T cell receptor beta chains below were found in one sample sequenced in a study of blood T cell repertoires in COVID-19. Produced via immunoSEQ multiplex PCR; TCRdb's table is partial and in-frame only. The top ten clones hold just over 3% of a sample with 200,000 to 300,000 clones, approximately 86% of them seen once. The sample consisted of peripheral blood. The receptors were gathered from a woman in her thirties who had recovered from COVID-19.

The chain is built from TRBV6-4 and TRBJ2-5; D remains ambiguous. Trimming took 3 bases from V and 3 from J, leaving 8 bases between them. CDR1 MRHNA and CDR2 SNTAGT come from the germline V gene. The CDR3 has 13 amino acids. CDR3 in amino acids: CASSEVPEETQYF. In DNA form, the CDR3 reads TGTGCCAGCAGTGAAGTCCCAGAAGAGACCCAGTACTTC.

The chain is built from TRBV12-3 or TRBV12-4 and TRBJ2-3; 8 nucleotides agree with TRBD2. J was trimmed by 5 bases and V by 4 bases; bases with no gene match: 2. The CDR3 is 13 amino acids. CDR3 amino acids: CASSSRGGDTQYF. Written as DNA, the CDR3 is TGTGCCAGCAGTTCCCGGGGGGGAGATACGCAGTATTTT.

The genes are TRBV7-2 and TRBJ1-5; D is ambiguous. Between the trimmed V and J ends, which lost 6 bases and 5 bases, there was a span of 8 bases. CDR3 size: 12 residues. Germline lookup yields CDR1 SGHTA and CDR2 FQGNSA. CDR3 in amino acids: CASSGRDQPQHF. The CDR3 nucleotides are TGTGCCAGCAGTGGGAGAGATCAGCCCCAGCATTTT. The full variable domain, its missing parts supplied by reference TRBV7-2 and TRBJ1-5, is GAGVSQSPSNKVTEKGKDVELRCDPISGHTALYWYRQSLGQGLEFLIYFQGNSAPDKSGLPSDRFSAERTGGSVSTLTIQRTQQEDSAVYLCASSGRDQPQHFGDGTRLSIL.

The chain links TRBV6-5 to TRBJ1-4; TRBD1 aligns across 8 bases. The V gene end was trimmed by 0 bases and the J gene end by 8 bases; junction bases not matched to a gene: 8. The CDR3 is 16 amino acids. CDR1 is MNHEY and CDR2 is SVGAGI in the germline V gene. The CDR3 bases are TGTGCCAGCAGTTACTCGGTTACAGGGGGAAACGAAAAACTGTTTTTT. Translating it yields CASSYSVTGGNEKLFF.

This clone occurred a few times. J is TRBJ1-4 and V is TRBV9, with 8 bases matching TRBD1. The CDR3 is 14 amino acids. Germline-derived CDR1 and CDR2 are SGDLS and YYNGEE. V lost 3 bases and J lost 8; bases outside the gene matches: 6. The CDR3 loop reads CASSGTGRREKLFF. The CDR3 nucleotides are TGTGCCAGCAGCGGGACAGGGAGAAGGGAAAAACTGTTTTTT.

This sequence joins TRBV9 and TRBJ2-5, with TRBD1 as a possible D gene (6 bases). CDR1 and CDR2 (germline): SGDLS, YYNGEE. There are 16 residues in the CDR3. Trimming stripped 2 bases from V and 2 bases from J, with 16 bases between. DNA of the CDR3: TGTGCCAGCAGCGTTGAACCCGGACAGATACAAGAGACCCAGTACTTC. As protein: CASSVEPGQIQETQYF.

The CDR3 coding sequence is TGTGCCAGTAGTATCGGCAGGGCAGACACAGATACGCAGTATTTT. Protein: CASSIGRADTDTQYF. The chain employs TRBV19 and TRBJ2-3, with a weak D call TRBD1 (5 bases). The CDR3 is 15 residues long. Germline lookup yields CDR1 LNHDA and CDR2 SQIVND (reference sequence). The V and J ends lost 3 bases and 2 bases respectively, with 12 bases between them.

The chain is built from TRBV7-2 and TRBJ2-5, with 10 bases matching TRBD1. Per germline, CDR1 SGHTA and CDR2 FQGNSA. With 5 bases clipped from V and 5 bases from J, the junction kept 8 bases outside the gene matches. This CDR3 is built from 15 residues. The CDR3 protein is CASSLQGQGTETQYF. In nucleotides, the CDR3 is TGTGCCAGCAGCCTTCAGGGACAGGGGACGGAGACCCAGTACTTC.

This clone was recorded once. Written as DNA, the CDR3 is TGTGCCAGCTCACCGAGCTCAGCGGGGGGTCCCAATGAGCAGTTCTTC. It encodes CASSPSSAGGPNEQFF. The genes are TRBV18 and TRBJ2-1; 9 nucleotides align to TRBD2. The CDR3 is 16 residues long. Trimming at V came to 3 bases and at J to 6 bases, leaving 9 bases not matched to a gene. The germline V gene has CDR1 KGHSH and CDR2 LQKENI. Based on the CDR3 plus reference TRBV18 and TRBJ2-1, the full variable domain is NAGVMQNPRHLVRRRGQEARLRCSPMKGHSHVYWYRQLPEEGLKFMVYLQKENIIDESGMPKERFSAEFPKEGPSILRIQQVVRGDSAAYFCASSPSSAGGPNEQFFGPGTRLTVL.

This chain connects TRBV9 to TRBJ2-1, with 9 nucleotides matching TRBD2. Germline trimming cut 0 bases from V and 5 bases from J; bases unmatched to any gene: 9. The V gene's germline CDR1 is SGDLS and CDR2 YYNGEE. CDR3 size: 17 residues. CDR3 loop: CASSVAQASGTHNEQFF. Written as DNA, the CDR3 is TGTGCCAGCAGCGTAGCCCAGGCTAGCGGGACGCACAATGAGCAGTTCTTC.

The chain has TRBV7-6 and TRBJ2-7; 7 bases agree with TRBD1. Trimming took 2 bases from V and 2 from J; bases not matched to a gene: 3. The CDR3 runs to 14 residues. Germline CDR1 SGHVS, CDR2 FNYEAQ. CDR3 residues: CASSLRGPTYEQYF. CDR3 nucleotides: TGTGCCAGCAGCTTAAGGGGGCCCACCTACGAGCAGTACTTC.

V gene TRBV7-2 combines with J gene TRBJ1-1, with 7 bases fitting TRBD1. CDR1 and CDR2 from the germline V gene are SGHTA and FQGNSA. V lost 4 bases, J lost 7 bases, and 6 bases stayed unmatched. This CDR3 region has 13 residues. CDR3 protein: CASSSDREVEAFF. CDR3 nucleotide sequence: TGTGCCAGCAGCTCAGACAGGGAGGTTGAAGCTTTCTTT.

Note on this clone: The junction differs from germline at one of its ends, possibly a read error. This rearrangement joins TRBV3-1 (or the pseudogene TRBV3-2) to TRBJ2-7, with a possible D match to TRBD1 (6 bases). Germline-derived CDR1 and CDR2 are LGHDT and YNNKEL (reference sequence). The CDR3 totals 14 residues. CDR3 residues: CASTQQGNPYEQYF. CDR3 nucleotides: TGTGCCAGCACCCAACAGGGAAATCCCTACGAGCAGTACTTC.

The genes are TRBV25-1 and TRBJ1-1; TRBD1 might be the D (6 bases). CDR1 and CDR2 from the germline V gene are MGHDK and SYGVNS. V lost 3 bases and J lost 10, with 18 bases in between. This CDR3 spans 14 amino acids. CDR3 region: CASSDSYRDEGAFF. In DNA form, the CDR3 reads TGTGCCAGCAGTGATAGTTACAGGGATGAAGGAGCTTTCTTT.

Written as DNA, the CDR3 is TGCGCCAGCAGCCACGGACAGGGTTATGGAAACACCATATATTTT. Translating gives CASSHGQGYGNTIYF. The J gene is TRBJ1-3, the V gene TRBV5-1; 8 bases agree with TRBD1. After removal of 4 bases from V and 3 bases from J, the junction contained 6 bases not matched to a gene. The CDR3 covers 15 residues. CDR1 is SGHRS and CDR2 is YFSETQ in the germline V gene.

This clone appeared a single time. The chain carries TRBV18 and TRBJ2-5; possibly TRBD2 for D (6 bases). With 3 bases removed from V and 4 bases from J, the gap between germline ends came to 12 bases. Germline CDR1 reads KGHSH; CDR2 reads LQKENI. The CDR3 length is 14 residues. CDR3 DNA sequence: TGTGCCAGCTCACCGGGAATGGGGGGAGAGACCCAGTACTTC. It specifies CASSPGMGGETQYF.

This chain links TRBV5-4 with TRBJ2-7; possibly TRBD1 for D (7 bases). The CDR3 sequence is 16 residues long. V lost 4 bases, J lost 2 bases, and 19 bases lay in between. The V gene's germline CDR1 is SGHNT and CDR2 YYREEE (reference sequence). CDR3 sequence: CASSQPPTGTAYEQYF. In DNA form, the CDR3 reads TGTGCCAGCAGCCAACCGCCGACAGGGACTGCCTACGAGCAGTACTTC.

This clone was counted between two and nine times. The chain has TRBV7-9 and TRBJ2-7; D might be TRBD2 (6 bases). The CDR3 sequence is 13 residues long. Germline V gene lookup returns CDR1 SEHNR and CDR2 FQNEAQ (reference sequence). V gave up 7 bases and J gave up 5 bases, with 15 bases separating them. In DNA form, the CDR3 reads TGTGCCAGCACCTTCGGAGGGGCAGACGAGCAGTACTTC. It yields the protein CASTFGGADEQYF.